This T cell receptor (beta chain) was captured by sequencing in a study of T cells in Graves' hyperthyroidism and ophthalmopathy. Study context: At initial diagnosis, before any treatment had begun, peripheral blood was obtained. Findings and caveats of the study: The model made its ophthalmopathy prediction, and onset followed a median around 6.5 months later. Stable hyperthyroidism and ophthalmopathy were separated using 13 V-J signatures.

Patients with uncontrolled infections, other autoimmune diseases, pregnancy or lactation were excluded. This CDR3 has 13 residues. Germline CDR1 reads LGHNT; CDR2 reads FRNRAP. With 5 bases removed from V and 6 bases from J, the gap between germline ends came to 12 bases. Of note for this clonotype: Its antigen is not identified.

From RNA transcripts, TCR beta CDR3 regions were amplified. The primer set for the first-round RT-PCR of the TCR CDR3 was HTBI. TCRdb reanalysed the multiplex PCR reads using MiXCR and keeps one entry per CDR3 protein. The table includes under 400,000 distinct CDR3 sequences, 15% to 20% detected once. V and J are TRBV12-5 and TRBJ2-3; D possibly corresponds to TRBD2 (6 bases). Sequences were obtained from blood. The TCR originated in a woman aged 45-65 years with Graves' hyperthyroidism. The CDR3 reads CASGPRESDTQYF. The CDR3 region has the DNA TGTGCTAGTGGTCCCCGGGAGTCCGATACGCAGTATTTT. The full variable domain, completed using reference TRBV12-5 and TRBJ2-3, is DARVTQTPRHKVTEMGQEVTMRCQPILGHNTVFWYRQTMMQGLELLAYFRNRAPLDDSGMPKDRFSAEMPDATLATLKIQPSEPRDSAVYFCASGPRESDTQYFGPGTRLTVL.